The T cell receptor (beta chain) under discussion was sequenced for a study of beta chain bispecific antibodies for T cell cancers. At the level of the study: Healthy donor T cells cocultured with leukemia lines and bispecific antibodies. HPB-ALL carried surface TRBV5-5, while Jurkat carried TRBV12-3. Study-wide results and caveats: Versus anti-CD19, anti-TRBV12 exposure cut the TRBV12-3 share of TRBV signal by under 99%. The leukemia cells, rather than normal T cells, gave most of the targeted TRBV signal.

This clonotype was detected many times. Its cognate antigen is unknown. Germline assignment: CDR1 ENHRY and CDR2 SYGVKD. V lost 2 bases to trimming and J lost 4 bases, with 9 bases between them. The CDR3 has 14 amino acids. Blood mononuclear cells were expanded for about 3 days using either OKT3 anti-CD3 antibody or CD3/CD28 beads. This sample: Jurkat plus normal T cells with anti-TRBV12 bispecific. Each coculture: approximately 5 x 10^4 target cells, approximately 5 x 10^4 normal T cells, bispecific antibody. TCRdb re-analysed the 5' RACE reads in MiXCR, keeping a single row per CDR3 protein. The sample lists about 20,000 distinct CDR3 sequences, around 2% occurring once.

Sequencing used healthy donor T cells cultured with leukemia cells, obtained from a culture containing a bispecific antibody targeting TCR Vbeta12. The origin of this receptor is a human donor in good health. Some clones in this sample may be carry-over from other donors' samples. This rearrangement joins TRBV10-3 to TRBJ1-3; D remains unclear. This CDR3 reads CAISEGSRGNTIYF. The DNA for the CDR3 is TGTGCCATCAGTGAGGGTTCGCGGGGAAACACCATATATTTT.